This TCR beta chain was sequenced during a study of blood T cell repertoires in COVID-19. Study at large: The study drew acute and convalescent COVID-19 samples from the United States, Italy and Spain. PBMCs, B-cell-depleted T cells, or T cells provided the cDNA or gDNA that made up the material.

In the original workflow: How many nucleated cells were present was estimated from reference gene primer amplification. The method was immunoSEQ multiplex PCR; TCRdb's version includes in-frame clones alone and lacks a portion of them. V and J calls and clone size are given by that table; D and trimming were obtained from the DNA. The data show about 250,000 clones, roughly 80% seen once. Looked up from germline, CDR1 is MNHNY and CDR2 is SVGAGI (reference sequence). This CDR3 is 13 amino acids long. Deletions cut 5 bases from V and 7 bases from J, with 9 bases between. The sequenced material came from peripheral blood. V is TRBV6-6 and J is TRBJ1-6; D is unclear. The sequence derives from an elderly woman with active or convalescent COVID-19. The CDR3 here is CASSVSTNSPLHF. The DNA for the CDR3 is TGTGCCAGCAGTGTCAGTACAAATTCACCCCTCCACTTT.